This T cell receptor beta chain was retrieved from a study of spatial heterogeneity in lung cancer. The germline V gene encodes CDR1 SQVTM and CDR2 ANQGSEA. This CDR3 contains 15 residues. Between the trimmed V and J ends, which lost 7 bases and 1 base, there was a span of 17 bases. TCRdb called the 5' RACE reads again in MiXCR, with one record for every CDR3 protein. Of 40,000 to 45,000 distinct CDR3 sequences in the sample, under 25% were seen once. Time point specified: blood at routine non-recurrence follow-up after resection. The sample was PBMCs, taken at follow-up. The TCR was taken from a female donor with early-stage non-small cell lung cancer. The chain combines TRBV29-1 with TRBJ1-5; D unclear. This CDR3 reads CSARGVGGSNQPQHF. CDR3 DNA: TGCAGCGCCCGGGGTGTGGGAGGGAGCAATCAGCCCCAGCATTTT.